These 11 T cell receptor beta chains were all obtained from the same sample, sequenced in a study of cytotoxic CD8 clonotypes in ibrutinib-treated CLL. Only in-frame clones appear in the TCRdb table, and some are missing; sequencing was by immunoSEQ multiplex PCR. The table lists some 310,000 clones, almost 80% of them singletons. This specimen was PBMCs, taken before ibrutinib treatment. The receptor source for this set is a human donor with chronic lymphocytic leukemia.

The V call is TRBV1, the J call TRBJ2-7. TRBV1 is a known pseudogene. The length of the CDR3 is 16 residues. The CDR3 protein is CTSSHWGRDFSYEQYF. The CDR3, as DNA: TGCACCAGCAGCCACTGGGGACGGGATTTCTCCTACGAGCAGTACTTC.

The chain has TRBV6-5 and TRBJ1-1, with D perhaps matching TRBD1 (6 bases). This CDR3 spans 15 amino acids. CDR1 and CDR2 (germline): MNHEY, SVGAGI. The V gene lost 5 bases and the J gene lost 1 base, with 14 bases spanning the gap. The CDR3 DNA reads TGTGCCAGCAGTCCGATACAGGGACGGAACACTGAAGCTTTCTTT. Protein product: CASSPIQGRNTEAFF.

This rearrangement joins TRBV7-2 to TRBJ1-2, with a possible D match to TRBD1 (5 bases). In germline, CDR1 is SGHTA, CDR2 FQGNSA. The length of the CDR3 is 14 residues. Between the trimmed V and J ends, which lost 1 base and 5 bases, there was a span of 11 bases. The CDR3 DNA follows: TGTGCCAGCAGCTTAGTGGGGCGGGGGTATGGCTACACCTTC. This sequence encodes CASSLVGRGYGYTF.

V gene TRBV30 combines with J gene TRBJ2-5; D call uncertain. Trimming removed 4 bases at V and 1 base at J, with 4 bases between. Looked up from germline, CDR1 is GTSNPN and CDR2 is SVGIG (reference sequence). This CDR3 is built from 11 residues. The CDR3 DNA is TGTGCCTGGATGGTCCAAGAGACCCAGTACTTC. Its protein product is CAWMVQETQYF.

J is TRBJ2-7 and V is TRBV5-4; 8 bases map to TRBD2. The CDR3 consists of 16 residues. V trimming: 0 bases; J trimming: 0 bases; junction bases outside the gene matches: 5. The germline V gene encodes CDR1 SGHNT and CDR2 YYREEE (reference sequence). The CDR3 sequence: CASSLVVAGHSYEQYF. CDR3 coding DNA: TGTGCCAGCAGCTTGGTGGTAGCGGGGCACTCCTACGAGCAGTACTTC. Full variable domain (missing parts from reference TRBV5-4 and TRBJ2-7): ETGVTQSPTHLIKTRGQQVTLRCSSQSGHNTVSWYQQALGQGPQFIFQYYREEENGRGNFPPRFSGLQFPNYSSELNVNALELDDSALYLCASSLVVAGHSYEQYFGPGTRLTVT.

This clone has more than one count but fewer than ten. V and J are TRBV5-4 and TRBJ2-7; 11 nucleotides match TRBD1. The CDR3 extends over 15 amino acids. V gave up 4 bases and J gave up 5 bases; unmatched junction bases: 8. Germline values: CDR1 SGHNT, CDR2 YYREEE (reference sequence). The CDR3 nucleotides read TGTGCCAGCAGCCCCCGGGACAGGGGGATCGACGAGCAGTACTTC. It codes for CASSPRDRGIDEQYF.

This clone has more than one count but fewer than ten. The CDR3 sequence: CASRLEYEQYF. CDR3 DNA: TGTGCCAGCAGACTAGAATACGAGCAGTACTTC. V and J are TRBV6-5 and TRBJ2-7, with D possibly matching TRBD2 (5 bases). Trimming removed 6 bases from V and 4 bases from J, with 7 bases in between. This CDR3 comprises 11 residues. Germline loops: CDR1 MNHEY, CDR2 SVGAGI.

The CDR3 DNA is TGTGCCAGCAATCAGCGGTCCTCCTACGAGCAGTACTTC. Amino acid sequence: CASNQRSSYEQYF. This rearrangement joins TRBV6-5 to TRBJ2-7; a weak D match, TRBD2 (5 bases). The CDR3 contains 13 residues. V dropped 7 bases and J dropped 0 bases, with 10 bases sitting between them. CDR1 is MNHEY and CDR2 is SVGAGI in the germline V gene.

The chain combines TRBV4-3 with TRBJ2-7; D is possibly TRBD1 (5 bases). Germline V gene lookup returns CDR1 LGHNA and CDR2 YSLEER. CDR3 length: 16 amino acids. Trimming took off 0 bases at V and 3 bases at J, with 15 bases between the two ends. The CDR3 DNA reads TGCGCCAGCAGCCAAGAAACAGGTCAGGGTGGCTACGAGCAGTACTTC. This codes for CASSQETGQGGYEQYF.

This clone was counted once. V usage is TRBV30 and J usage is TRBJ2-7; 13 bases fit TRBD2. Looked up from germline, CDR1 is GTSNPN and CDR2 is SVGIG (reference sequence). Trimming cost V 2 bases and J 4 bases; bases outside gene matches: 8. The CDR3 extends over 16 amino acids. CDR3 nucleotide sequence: TGTGCCTGGAGTCACCAGACTAGCGGGAGGTTTTACGAGCAGTACTTC. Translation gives CAWSHQTSGRFYEQYF.

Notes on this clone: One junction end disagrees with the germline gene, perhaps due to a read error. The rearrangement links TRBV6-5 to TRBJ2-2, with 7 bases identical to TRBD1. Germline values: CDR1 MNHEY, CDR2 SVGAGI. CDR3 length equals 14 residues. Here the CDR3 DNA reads TGTGCCAGCACTTACGAGGGGGCCAGCGGGGAGCTGTTTTTT. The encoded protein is CASTYEGASGELFF.